This T cell receptor (beta chain) is from a study of cytomegalovirus exposure and HLA in healthy donors. Primers: 60 Vbeta forward and 13 Jbeta reverse. The assay was immunoSEQ multiplex PCR, and TCRdb's table has in-frame clones only and misses some. The sample table sets out approximately 120,000 clones. The CDR3 is 16 residues long. The germline CDR1 and CDR2 sequences are SGDLS and YYNGEE. The trim removed 4 bases at V and 4 bases at J, leaving 7 bases unmatched. The chain joins TRBV9 to TRBJ2-1; 11 nucleotides match TRBD2. Sequencing was done on a sample of PBMCs. This TCR derives from a man aged 40-49 years in good health and CMV-seronegative. CDR3 sequence: CASSLGLAGKYNEQFF. As DNA, the CDR3 is TGTGCCAGCAGCCTCGGACTAGCGGGCAAGTACAATGAGCAGTTCTTC.